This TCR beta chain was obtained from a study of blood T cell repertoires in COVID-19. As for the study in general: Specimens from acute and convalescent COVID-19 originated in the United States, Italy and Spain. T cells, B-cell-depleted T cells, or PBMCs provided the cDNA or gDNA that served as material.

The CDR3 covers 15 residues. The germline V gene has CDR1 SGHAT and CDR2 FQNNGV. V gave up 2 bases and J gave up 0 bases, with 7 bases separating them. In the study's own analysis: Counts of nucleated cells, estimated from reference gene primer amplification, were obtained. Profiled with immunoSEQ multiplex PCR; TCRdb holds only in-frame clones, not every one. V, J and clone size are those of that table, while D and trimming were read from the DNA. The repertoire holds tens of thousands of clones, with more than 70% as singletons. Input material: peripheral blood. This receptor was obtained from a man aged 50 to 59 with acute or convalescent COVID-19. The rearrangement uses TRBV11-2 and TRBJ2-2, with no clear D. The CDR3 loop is CASSLQRPNTGELFF. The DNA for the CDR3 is TGTGCCAGCAGCTTACAGAGGCCGAACACCGGGGAGCTGTTTTTT.